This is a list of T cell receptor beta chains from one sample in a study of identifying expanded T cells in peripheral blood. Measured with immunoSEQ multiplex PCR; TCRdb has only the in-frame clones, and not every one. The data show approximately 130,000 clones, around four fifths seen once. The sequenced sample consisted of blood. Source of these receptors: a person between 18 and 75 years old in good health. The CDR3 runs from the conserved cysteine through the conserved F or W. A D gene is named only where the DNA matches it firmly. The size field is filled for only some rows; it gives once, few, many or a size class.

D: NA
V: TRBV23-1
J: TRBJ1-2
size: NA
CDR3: CASSQSGGVTAHGYTF
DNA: TGCGCCAGCAGTCAATCGGGCGGAGTGACGGCACATGGCTACACCTTC

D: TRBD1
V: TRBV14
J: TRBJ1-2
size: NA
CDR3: CASSQGTGGGRYTF
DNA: TGTGCCAGCAGCCAAGGGACAGGGGGTGGTCGCTACACCTTC

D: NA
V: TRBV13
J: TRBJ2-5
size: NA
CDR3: CASSLRSSSLRSETQYF
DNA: TGTGCCAGCAGCTTACGTAGTTCTTCACTAAGGTCAGAGACCCAGTACTTC

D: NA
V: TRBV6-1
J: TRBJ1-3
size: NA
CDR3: CASRGRFSGNTIYF
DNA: TGTGCCAGCAGAGGACGGTTCTCTGGAAACACCATATATTTT

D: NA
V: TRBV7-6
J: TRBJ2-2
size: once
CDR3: CASSDRITGELFF
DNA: TGTGCCAGCTCCGACAGGATTACCGGGGAGCTGTTTTTT

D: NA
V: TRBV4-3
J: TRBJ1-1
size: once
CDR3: CASSQDRGRRNTEAFF
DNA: TGCGCCAGCAGCCAAGATAGGGGCAGAAGGAACACTGAAGCTTTCTTT

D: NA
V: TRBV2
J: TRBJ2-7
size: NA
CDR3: CASSRQTIWF
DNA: TGTGCCAGTTCGAGACAGACTATCTGGTTC

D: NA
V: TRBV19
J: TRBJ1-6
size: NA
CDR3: CASRPSSYNSPLHF
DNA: TGTGCCAGTAGACCAAGCTCCTATAATTCACCCCTCCACTTT

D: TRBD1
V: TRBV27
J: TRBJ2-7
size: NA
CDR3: CASSATLGTGPRYEQYF
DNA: TGTGCCAGCAGTGCGACCCTCGGGACAGGGCCGAGATACGAGCAGTACTTC

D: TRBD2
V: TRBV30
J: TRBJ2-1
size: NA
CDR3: CAWRGAGTTYEQFF
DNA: TGTGCCTGGAGGGGAGCGGGGACTACGTATGAGCAGTTCTTC

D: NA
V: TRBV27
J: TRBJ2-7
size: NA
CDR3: CASSCRICYEQYF
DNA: TGTGCCAGCAGTTGTAGAATTTGCTACGAGCAGTACTTC

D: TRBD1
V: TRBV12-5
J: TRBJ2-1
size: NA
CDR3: CASGLTGTGGRNEQFF
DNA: TGTGCTAGTGGTTTGACTGGGACAGGGGGCCGCAATGAGCAGTTCTTC

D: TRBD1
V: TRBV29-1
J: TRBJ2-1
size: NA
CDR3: CSVEDQGPQGASQLNYDEQFF
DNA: TGCAGCGTTGAAGATCAAGGGCCACAGGGGGCCTCCCAATTAAATTACGATGAGCAGTTCTTC

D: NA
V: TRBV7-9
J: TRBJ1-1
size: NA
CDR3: CASSLAIANTEAFF
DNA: TGTGCCAGCAGCTTAGCCATAGCCAACACTGAAGCTTTCTTT

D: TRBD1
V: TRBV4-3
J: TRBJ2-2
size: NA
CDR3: CASSDTGGRTGELFF
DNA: TGCGCCAGCAGCGATACAGGGGGCCGCACCGGGGAGCTGTTTTTT

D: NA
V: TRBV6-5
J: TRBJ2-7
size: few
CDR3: CASGGSYEQYF
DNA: TGTGCCAGCGGCGGAAGCTACGAGCAGTACTTC

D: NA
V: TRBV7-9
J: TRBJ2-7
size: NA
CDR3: CASSLTPGHGYEQYF
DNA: TGTGCCAGCAGCTTAACTCCCGGTCACGGCTACGAGCAGTACTTC

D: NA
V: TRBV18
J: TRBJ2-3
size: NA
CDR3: CASSPPRGEEGTDTQYF
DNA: TGTGCCAGCTCACCACCGAGGGGGGAAGAGGGCACAGATACGCAGTATTTT

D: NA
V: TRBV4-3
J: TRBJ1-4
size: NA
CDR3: CASSQVIWGRTNEKLFF
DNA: TGCGCCAGCAGCCAAGTAATATGGGGGAGAACTAATGAAAAACTGTTTTTT

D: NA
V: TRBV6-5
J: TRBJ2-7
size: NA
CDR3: CASRSLATYEQYF
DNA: TGTGCCAGCCGATCCCTGGCTACCTACGAGCAGTACTTC

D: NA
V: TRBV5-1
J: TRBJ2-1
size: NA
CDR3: CASSLDGQTYGEQFF
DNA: TGCGCCAGCAGCTTGGACGGACAGACCTACGGGGAGCAGTTCTTC

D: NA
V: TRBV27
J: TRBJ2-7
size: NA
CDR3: CASSLSFGIPLGQYF
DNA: TGTGCCAGCAGTTTATCGTTTGGCATCCCCCTCGGGCAGTACTTC

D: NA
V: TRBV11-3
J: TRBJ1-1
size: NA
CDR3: CASSLTGVTEAFF
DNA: TGTGCCAGCAGCTTAACGGGGGTCACTGAAGCTTTCTTT

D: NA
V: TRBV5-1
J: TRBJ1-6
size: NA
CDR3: CASSSDSGSPLHF
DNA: TGCGCCAGCAGTTCGGATAGCGGATCACCCCTCCACTTT

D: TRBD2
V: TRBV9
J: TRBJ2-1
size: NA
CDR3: CASSVSGGAGNEQFF
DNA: TGTGCCAGCAGCGTTAGCGGGGGGGCGGGTAATGAGCAGTTCTTC

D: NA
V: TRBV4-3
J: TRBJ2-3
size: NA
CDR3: CASSPRLGNAQYF
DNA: TGCGCCAGCAGCCCCAGGTTGGGTAATGCGCAGTATTTT

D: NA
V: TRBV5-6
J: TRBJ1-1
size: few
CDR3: CASSLGPVLGAGERTEAFF
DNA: TGTGCCAGCAGCTTGGGGCCGGTTTTGGGGGCGGGGGAAAGGACTGAAGCTTTCTTT

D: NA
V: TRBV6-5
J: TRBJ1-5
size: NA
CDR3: CASSQRGSYQPQHF
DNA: TGTGCCAGCAGCCAACGTGGAAGTTATCAGCCCCAGCATTTT

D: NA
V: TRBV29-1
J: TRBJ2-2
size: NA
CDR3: CSVALGHGTGELFF
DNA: TGCAGCGTTGCATTGGGCCATGGGACCGGGGAGCTGTTTTTT

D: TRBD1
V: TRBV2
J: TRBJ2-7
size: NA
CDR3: CASSVTIEGTETYEQYF
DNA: TGTGCCAGCAGTGTTACTATTGAAGGGACAGAGACCTACGAGCAGTACTTC

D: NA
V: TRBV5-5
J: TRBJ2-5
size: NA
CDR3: CASSLGQTQETQYF
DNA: TGTGCCAGCAGCCTCGGACAGACCCAAGAGACCCAGTACTTC

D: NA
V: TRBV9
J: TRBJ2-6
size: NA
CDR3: CASSVSDWGGANVLTF
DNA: TGTGCCAGCAGCGTAAGTGATTGGGGCGGGGCCAACGTCCTGACTTTC

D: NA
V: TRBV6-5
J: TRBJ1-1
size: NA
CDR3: CASSYRERNTEAFF
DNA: TGTGCCAGCAGTTACAGGGAAAGGAACACTGAAGCTTTCTTT

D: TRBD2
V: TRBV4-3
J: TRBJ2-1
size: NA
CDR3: CASSQDLGGAYNEQFF
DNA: TGCGCCAGCAGCCAAGATCTTGGGGGGGCCTACAATGAGCAGTTCTTC

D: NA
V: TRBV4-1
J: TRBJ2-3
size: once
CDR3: CASSLSDRPSTDTQYF
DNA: TGCGCCAGCAGCCTCAGTGACAGACCTAGCACAGATACGCAGTATTTT

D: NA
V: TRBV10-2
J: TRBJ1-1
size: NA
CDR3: CASSEGYRNTEAFF
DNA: TGCGCCAGCAGTGAGGGCTACAGGAACACTGAAGCTTTCTTT

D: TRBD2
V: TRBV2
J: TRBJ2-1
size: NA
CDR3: CASRPGLGMIF
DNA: TGTGCCAGCAGGCCGGGACTAGGCATGATCTTC

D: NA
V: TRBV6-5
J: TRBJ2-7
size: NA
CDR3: CASKPPGYDEQYF
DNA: TGTGCCAGCAAGCCCCCAGGGTACGACGAGCAGTACTTC

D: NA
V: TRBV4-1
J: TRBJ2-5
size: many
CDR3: CASSQVGNQETQYF
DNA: TGCGCCAGCAGCCAAGTGGGGAACCAAGAGACCCAGTACTTC

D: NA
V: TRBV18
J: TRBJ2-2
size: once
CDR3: CASSPQKFAGAGELFF
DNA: TGTGCCAGCTCACCGCAAAAATTTGCAGGGGCCGGGGAGCTGTTTTTT

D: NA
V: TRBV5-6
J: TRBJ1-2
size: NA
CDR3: CASSLYGQQRKKWGYTF
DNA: TGTGCCAGCAGCTTATATGGTCAGCAAAGAAAGAAATGGGGCTACACCTTC

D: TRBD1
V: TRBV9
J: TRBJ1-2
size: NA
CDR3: CASEIGTGGYGYTF
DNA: TGTGCCAGCGAAATCGGGACAGGGGGCTATGGCTACACCTTC

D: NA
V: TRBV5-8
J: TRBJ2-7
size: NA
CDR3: CASSLGQAETYEQYF
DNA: TGTGCCAGCAGCTTGGGACAGGCGGAAACCTACGAGCAGTACTTC

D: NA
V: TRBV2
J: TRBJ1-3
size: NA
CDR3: CASVRSGNTIYF
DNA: TGTGCCAGCGTCCGTTCTGGAAACACCATATATTTT

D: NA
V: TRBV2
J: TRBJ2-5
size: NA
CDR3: CASRVGGRAETQYF
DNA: TGTGCCAGCAGAGTTGGTGGAAGGGCGGAGACCCAGTACTTC

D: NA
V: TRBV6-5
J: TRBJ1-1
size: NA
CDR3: CASSSGVGTEAFF
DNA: TGTGCCAGCAGTTCCGGGGTTGGGACTGAAGCTTTCTTT

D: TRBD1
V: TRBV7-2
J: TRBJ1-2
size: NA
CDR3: CASNIPGGWYGYTF
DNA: TGTGCCAGCAACATACCAGGGGGTTGGTATGGCTACACCTTC

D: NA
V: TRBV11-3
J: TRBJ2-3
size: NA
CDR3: CASRGAPSTDTQYF
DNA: TGTGCCAGCAGAGGGGCCCCTAGCACAGATACGCAGTATTTT

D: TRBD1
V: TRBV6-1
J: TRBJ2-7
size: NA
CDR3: CASKAGQGNLYEQYF
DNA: TGTGCCAGCAAGGCAGGACAGGGTAACCTCTACGAGCAGTACTTC

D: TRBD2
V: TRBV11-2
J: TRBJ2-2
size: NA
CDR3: CASSSPLAGGPGELFF
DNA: TGTGCCAGCAGCTCCCCCTTAGCGGGGGGTCCCGGGGAGCTGTTTTTT

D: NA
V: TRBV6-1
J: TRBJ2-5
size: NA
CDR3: CASSPRPPFKTQYF
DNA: TGTGCCAGCAGTCCCCGCCCGCCGTTTAAGACCCAGTACTTC

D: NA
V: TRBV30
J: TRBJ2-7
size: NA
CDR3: CAWGGPFYEQYF
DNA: TGTGCCTGGGGGGGCCCTTTCTACGAGCAGTACTTC

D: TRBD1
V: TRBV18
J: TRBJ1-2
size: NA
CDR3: CASSPERTGKNYGYTF
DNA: TGTGCCAGCTCACCGGAAAGGACAGGAAAGAACTATGGCTACACCTTC

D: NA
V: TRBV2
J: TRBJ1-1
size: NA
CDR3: CASRAGGKRDTEAFF
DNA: TGTGCCAGCAGGGCCGGGGGTAAGAGAGACACTGAAGCTTTCTTT

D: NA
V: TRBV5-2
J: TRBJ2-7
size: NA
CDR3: CASSHATRGQLNGEQYF
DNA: TGCGCCAGCAGCCACGCCACGAGGGGACAGTTAAATGGCGAGCAGTACTTC

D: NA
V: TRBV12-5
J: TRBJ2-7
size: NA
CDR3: CASGNLRQPTYEQYF
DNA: TGTGCTAGTGGTAACCTTCGACAGCCAACCTACGAGCAGTACTTC

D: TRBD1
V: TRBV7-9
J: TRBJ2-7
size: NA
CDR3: CASSLRGQDFEQYF
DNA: TGTGCCAGCAGCTTAAGGGGACAGGACTTCGAGCAGTACTTC

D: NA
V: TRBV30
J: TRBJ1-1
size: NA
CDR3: CAWRKQGNTEAFF
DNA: TGTGCCTGGAGAAAACAGGGGAACACTGAAGCTTTCTTT

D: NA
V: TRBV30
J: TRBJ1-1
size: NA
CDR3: CAWGLVSAGYTEAFF
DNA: TGTGCCTGGGGACTAGTGTCCGCGGGGTACACTGAAGCTTTCTTT